The 9 T cell receptor beta chains listed next were all sequenced from one sample in a study of T cells in Graves' hyperthyroidism and ophthalmopathy. From RNA transcripts, TCR beta CDR3 regions were amplified. The HTBI primer set drove a first-round RT-PCR of the TCR CDR3. MiXCR, applied by TCRdb to the multiplex PCR reads, yields one record per CDR3 protein. The sample records hundreds of thousands of distinct CDR3 sequences, approximately 20% being singletons. What was sequenced was blood. The origin of the receptors is a man aged 35 to 55 with Graves' ophthalmopathy.

This clonotype was recorded at least ten times. This chain links TRBV6-1 with TRBJ2-5; no clear D. Trimming took off 7 bases at V and 4 bases at J, with 10 bases between the two ends. CDR1 MNHNS and CDR2 SASEGT come from the germline V gene. This CDR3 has 12 amino acids. CDR3 bases: TGTGCCAGCAAGGATGGCGGAGAGACCCAGTACTTC. Protein sequence: CASKDGGETQYF.

In its sample, this clonotype was seen many times. V is TRBV28 and J is TRBJ2-7; the D call may be TRBD1 or TRBD2 (5 bases each). Germline CDR1 reads MDHEN; CDR2 reads SYDVKM. This CDR3 is 20 amino acids long. The V end was cut by 1 base, the J end by 2 bases, with 27 bases between. DNA for the CDR3: TGTGCCAGCAGTTTATCAGCATTGGGACGAGGTGGGACGGAGACCTACGAGCAGTACTTC. Translating gives CASSLSALGRGGTETYEQYF. Together with reference TRBV28 and TRBJ2-7, the CDR3 gives the full variable domain: DVKVTQSSRYLVKRTGEKVFLECVQDMDHENMFWYRQDPGLGLRLIYFSYDVKMKEKGDIPEGYSVSREKKERFSLILESASTNQTSMYLCASSLSALGRGGTETYEQYFGPGTRLTVT.

This chain connects TRBV7-7 to TRBJ2-4; 9 bases align to TRBD2. This CDR3 is 13 amino acids long. Germline assignment: CDR1 SSHAT and CDR2 FNYEAQ (reference sequence). This chain's CDR3 is CAVGTSAKNIQYF. In DNA, the CDR3 is TGTGCTGTCGGGACTAGCGCCAAAAACATTCAGTACTTC.

The sample holds many counts of this clonotype. The chain links TRBV5-1 to TRBJ2-1; maybe TRBD1 (5 bases). The V and J ends lost 2 bases and 8 bases respectively, with 8 bases between them. This CDR3 region has 12 residues. Germline V gives CDR1 SGHRS, CDR2 YFSETQ. CDR3 DNA sequence: TGCGCCAGCAGCTTAGGGGCCCATGAGCAGTTCTTC. Encoded protein: CASSLGAHEQFF.

In its sample, this clonotype was seen many times. This chain uses TRBV30 with TRBJ1-4; D gene ambiguous. Trimming shortened V by 0 bases and J by 0 bases, and 11 bases separated the two germline ends. The CDR3 sequence is 16 residues long. CDR1 is GTSNPN and CDR2 is SVGIG in the germline V gene (reference sequence). CDR3 bases: TGTGCCTGGAGTGTTGGCAGAGTAGCAACTAATGAAAAACTGTTTTTT. Its translation: CAWSVGRVATNEKLFF.

The genes are TRBV20-1 and TRBJ1-2; tentatively, D is TRBD1 (5 bases). V was trimmed by 6 bases and J by 0 bases, leaving 20 bases between them. Per the germline V gene, CDR1 is DFQATT and CDR2 is SNEGSKA (reference sequence). CDR3 length: 16 residues. The CDR3 coding sequence is TGCAGTGCCCCCGGGGGGGGTTCAGGGACTAACTATGGCTACACCTTC. Its protein product is CSAPGGGSGTNYGYTF.

This clonotype has ten or more counts. This chain joins TRBV6-2 or TRBV6-3 and TRBJ1-1; D is perhaps TRBD1 (6 bases). CDR1 MNHEY and CDR2 SVGEGT come from the germline V gene. The V end lost 5 bases, the J end lost 4 bases, and 17 bases lay between the germline ends. This CDR3 is built from 15 residues. Here the CDR3 DNA reads TGTGCCAGCAGTCCCCGGACAGTTCTGAGCACTGAAGCTTTCTTT. Amino acids: CASSPRTVLSTEAFF.

This clonotype was seen repeatedly, ten times or more. The chain links TRBV2 to TRBJ1-2, with 7 bases aligning to TRBD1. The trim removed 6 bases at V and 5 bases at J, leaving 6 bases unmatched. CDR3 length: 13 amino acids. Germline loops: CDR1 SNHLY, CDR2 FYNNEI. The CDR3 sequence is CASSGQVLYGYTF. The CDR3 coding sequence is TGTGCCAGCAGCGGACAGGTTTTATATGGCTACACCTTC.

This clonotype was recorded a few times. The chain links TRBV5-1 to TRBJ1-2, with TRBD1 matching 8 bases. V lost 5 bases to trimming and J lost 8 bases; unmatched junction nucleotides: 8. The CDR3 has 13 residues. The germline CDR1 and CDR2 sequences are SGHRS and YFSETQ. The CDR3 protein is CASRIDRGDGYTF. CDR3 bases: TGCGCCAGCAGGATAGACAGGGGAGACGGCTACACCTTC.